The 8 T cell receptor beta chains listed next were all sequenced from one sample in a study of blood T cell repertoires in COVID-19. Using immunoSEQ multiplex PCR, the repertoire was profiled, and TCRdb retains in-frame clones only, with some absent. The sample carries 300,000 or so clones, roughly 90% recorded once. Source material: PBMCs or T cells enriched from blood (not recorded which). The receptors were sampled from a man aged 55 to 70 who had recovered from COVID-19.

This chain joins TRBV11-3 and TRBJ1-2; D perhaps matches TRBD1 (5 bases). The CDR3 loop spans 15 amino acids. From germline, CDR1 is SGHNT and CDR2 YENEEA. The V end was cut by 0 bases, the J end by 4 bases, with 12 bases between. CDR3 in DNA: TGTGCCAGCAGCTTAGACGGACAAGCCGGCTATGGCTACACCTTC. It is translated as CASSLDGQAGYGYTF.

The chain is built from TRBV11-2 and TRBJ1-1; possible D gene TRBD1, 6 bases. The CDR3 covers 14 residues. Trimming pared 5 bases from V and 6 bases from J, leaving 16 bases between. Germline V gene sequence: CDR1 SGHAT, CDR2 FQNNGV. CDR3 sequence reads: CASSRYQGGAEAFF. DNA for the CDR3: TGTGCCAGCAGCAGATACCAAGGGGGGGCTGAAGCTTTCTTT.

The chain carries TRBV9 and TRBJ1-6; TRBD1 matches at 7 bases. J gave up 5 bases and V 1 base, and 6 bases lay outside the gene matches. The CDR3 totals 16 residues. CDR1 and CDR2 from the germline V gene are SGDLS and YYNGEE. CDR3 nucleotides: TGTGCCAGCAGCGTACCCGGGACAGCCGATAATTCACCCCTCCACTTT. Its translation is CASSVPGTADNSPLHF.

The rearrangement links TRBV4-2 to TRBJ1-6; D is perhaps TRBD1 (6 bases). The CDR3 totals 13 residues. V was shortened by 1 base and J by 9 bases, with 7 bases between the two germline ends. Germline V gene data show CDR1 as LGHNA and CDR2 as YNFKEQ. CDR3 DNA sequence: TGTGCCAGCAGCCAAGTGGACAGTTCACCCCTCCACTTT. Translated, it gives CASSQVDSSPLHF.

This chain links TRBV6-5 with TRBJ1-2; 9 bases match TRBD1. There are 14 residues in the CDR3. V lost 7 bases and J lost 2; bases outside the gene matches: 5. Germline CDR1 is MNHEY and CDR2 is SVGAGI. This CDR3 is CASTYGQGNYGYTF. The CDR3 DNA sequence: TGTGCCAGCACCTACGGACAGGGGAACTATGGCTACACCTTC.

The rearrangement uses TRBV7-8 and TRBJ1-3; 8 bases agree with TRBD1. Germline values: CDR1 SGHVS, CDR2 FQNEAQ. The J segment lost 2 bases and the V segment lost 4 bases, leaving 4 bases of the junction unmatched. The CDR3 loop spans 15 amino acids. The chain's CDR3 is CASSYGQGPGNTIYF. CDR3 DNA: TGTGCCAGCAGCTACGGACAGGGTCCTGGAAACACCATATATTTT.

The chain uses TRBV4-1 and TRBJ1-1; 12 bases fit TRBD1. The CDR3 has 16 amino acids. The V segment lost 4 bases and the J segment 1 base; nucleotides outside the gene matches: 4. Germline-derived CDR1 and CDR2 are MGHRA and YSYEKL. The CDR3 sequence is CASSPGQGAANTEAFF. CDR3 DNA sequence: TGCGCCAGCAGCCCGGGACAGGGGGCCGCGAACACTGAAGCTTTCTTT.

This chain uses TRBV30 with TRBJ1-3; D may be TRBD1 (5 bases). Germline V gene lookup returns CDR1 GTSNPN and CDR2 SVGIG (reference sequence). The CDR3 loop spans 13 amino acids. Trimming took 6 bases from V and 2 from J, leaving 11 bases between them. The CDR3: CACGTLAGNTIYF. The CDR3 DNA is TGTGCCTGCGGGACTCTGGCTGGAAACACCATATATTTT.